This passage covers 19 T cell receptor beta chains from one sample sequenced in a study of shared clonotypes between healthy human individuals. Produced via immunoSEQ multiplex PCR; TCRdb's table is partial and in-frame only. The table includes 2 million to 3 million clones, roughly 93% detected once. Sequences were obtained from naive CD4+ T cells from PBMCs. Stated subset: CD45RA+ positively selected. The origin of the receptors is a man younger than 35 in good health. Some clones in this sample may be carry-over from other donors' samples.

This sequence joins TRBV5-1 and TRBJ2-3, with 8 bases aligning to TRBD1. The CDR3 spans 15 residues. Germline assignment: CDR1 SGHRS and CDR2 YFSETQ. Trimming cost V 0 bases and J 2 bases; bases outside gene matches: 2. In DNA form, the CDR3 reads TGCGCCAGCAGCTTGGCGGACAGGGTCACAGATACGCAGTATTTT. It is translated as CASSLADRVTDTQYF.

This clone appeared a single time. Other DNA sequences from this sample encode an identical CDR3 as well. J is TRBJ1-5 and V is TRBV5-1; D might be TRBD1 (6 bases). The CDR3 runs 14 residues. V lost 5 bases to trimming and J lost 5 bases, with 14 bases between them. In germline, CDR1 is SGHRS, CDR2 YFSETQ. The CDR3 sequence is CASSFGAGDQPQHF. In nucleotides, the CDR3 is TGCGCCAGCAGTTTCGGGGCAGGGGATCAGCCCCAGCATTTT.

This chain joins TRBV4-1 and TRBJ2-7, with TRBD1 matching over 9 bases. The CDR3 is 17 amino acids. Germline V gene sequence: CDR1 MGHRA, CDR2 YSYEKL. Germline trimming cut 8 bases from V and 1 base from J; bases unmatched to any gene: 15. The CDR3 region is CASGASSAGTGSYEQYF. The CDR3 DNA follows: TGCGCCAGCGGCGCCTCTTCAGCCGGGACAGGGTCCTACGAGCAGTACTTC.

This clone appeared a single time. The V and J genes are TRBV6-6 and TRBJ2-1; TRBD1 aligns across 8 bases. This CDR3 is built from 14 residues. Losses at the gene ends were 3 bases for V and 7 bases for J; bases not matched to a gene: 5. CDR1 is MNHNY and CDR2 is SVGAGI in the germline V gene (reference sequence). CDR3 in DNA: TGTGCCAGCAGTTATAGACAGGGGAGTAATGAGCAGTTCTTC. Translated: CASSYRQGSNEQFF.

This chain joins TRBV6-5 and TRBJ2-5; D not resolved. Germline values: CDR1 MNHEY, CDR2 SVGAGI. V was cut by 11 bases and J by 1 base, with 20 bases left in between. The CDR3 sequence is 15 residues long. The CDR3 sequence is CASGRNGNPQETQYF. The CDR3 DNA reads TGTGCCTCCGGCCGGAACGGAAACCCCCAAGAGACCCAGTACTTC.

This sequence joins TRBV5-1 and TRBJ2-5; 9 nucleotides line up with TRBD1. The CDR3 has 16 amino acids. Losses at the gene ends were 4 bases for V and 5 bases for J; bases not matched to a gene: 12. Germline V CDR1 and CDR2: SGHRS, YFSETQ. The CDR3 nucleotides are TGCGCCAGCAGCGACGTGGGACAGGGTAGGAAGGAGACCCAGTACTTC. As protein: CASSDVGQGRKETQYF. Full variable domain (rest looked up from reference TRBV5-1 and TRBJ2-5): KAGVTQTPRYLIKTRGQQVTLSCSPISGHRSVSWYQQTPGQGLQFLFEYFSETQRNKGNFPGRFSGRQFSNSRSEMNVSTLELGDSALYLCASSDVGQGRKETQYFGPGTRLLVL.

The rearrangement links TRBV5-4 to TRBJ2-2; 7 bases line up with TRBD1. Per germline, CDR1 SGHNT and CDR2 YYREEE (reference sequence). V gave up 0 bases and J gave up 4 bases; unmatched junction bases: 3. The CDR3 consists of 15 residues. CDR3 in amino acids: CASSLGSGGTGELFF. In DNA form, the CDR3 reads TGTGCCAGCAGCTTGGGTTCAGGGGGCACCGGGGAGCTGTTTTTT.

The sample holds one count of this clone. V gene TRBV7-9 combines with J gene TRBJ2-5; D is undetermined. Trimming removed 1 base from V and 0 bases from J, with 6 bases in between. CDR1 and CDR2 from the germline V gene are SEHNR and FQNEAQ (reference sequence). The length of the CDR3 is 14 residues. CDR3 sequence reads: CASSLDTDQETQYF. DNA of the CDR3: TGTGCCAGCAGCTTAGATACAGACCAAGAGACCCAGTACTTC. The entire variable domain, with the rest obtained from reference TRBV7-9 and TRBJ2-5, is as follows: DTGVSQNPRHKITKRGQNVTFRCDPISEHNRLYWYRQTLGQGPEFLTYFQNEAQLEKSRLLSDRFSAERPKGSFSTLEIQRTEQGDSAMYLCASSLDTDQETQYFGPGTRLLVL.

V is TRBV5-1 and J is TRBJ2-4, with unresolved D. CDR1 and CDR2 (germline): SGHRS, YFSETQ. This CDR3 spans 17 amino acids. V was pared by 0 bases and J by 2 bases, with 15 bases between. CDR3 protein: CASSLGVSKPPKNIQYF. The DNA for the CDR3 is TGCGCCAGCAGCTTGGGTGTTAGCAAACCCCCCAAAAACATTCAGTACTTC.

Here the CDR3 DNA reads TGCGCCAGCAGCCAAGAGGTCCGAGGACAGGGGCGAAACTATGGCTACACCTTC. It is translated as CASSQEVRGQGRNYGYTF. The chain combines TRBV4-3 with TRBJ1-2; TRBD1 matches at 9 bases. Germline V lookup: CDR1 LGHNA, CDR2 YSLEER. The V gene end was trimmed by 0 bases and the J gene end by 2 bases; junction bases not matched to a gene: 10. There are 18 residues in the CDR3.

Here the CDR3 DNA reads TGCGCCAGCAGCTCTTTGATGGGAGGAAACAATGAGCAGTTCTTC. Translating gives CASSSLMGGNNEQFF. The genes are TRBV5-1 and TRBJ2-1, with a weak D call TRBD2 (6 bases). The V and J ends lost 3 bases and 5 bases respectively, with 15 bases between them. The CDR3 runs to 15 residues. From germline, CDR1 is SGHRS and CDR2 YFSETQ. The whole variable domain, filled in from reference TRBV5-1 and TRBJ2-1, reads KAGVTQTPRYLIKTRGQQVTLSCSPISGHRSVSWYQQTPGQGLQFLFEYFSETQRNKGNFPGRFSGRQFSNSRSEMNVSTLELGDSALYLCASSSLMGGNNEQFFGPGTRLTVL.

The chain carries TRBV6-5 and TRBJ1-2; D perhaps matches TRBD1 (6 bases). The CDR3 runs 14 residues. Per germline, CDR1 MNHEY and CDR2 SVGAGI. V was cut by 5 bases and J by 0 bases, with 10 bases left in between. CDR3 protein: CASSGGRTNYGYTF. The CDR3 DNA is TGTGCCAGCAGTGGGGGCCGAACTAACTATGGCTACACCTTC.

As to this clone: Other nucleotide sequences in the sample specify the same CDR3. The V call is TRBV11-3, the J call TRBJ1-1; D unclear. V gave up 0 bases and J gave up 3 bases, with 8 bases separating them. CDR3 length: 14 residues. The germline V gene encodes CDR1 SGHNT and CDR2 YENEEA. The CDR3 DNA follows: TGTGCCAGCAGCTTAGAAGGTGGGGACACTGAAGCTTTCTTT. This gives the protein CASSLEGGDTEAFF.

This chain's CDR3 is CASSPGGLGRTEAFF. CDR3 in DNA: TGTGCCAGCTCACCCGGGGGGTTGGGGAGGACTGAAGCTTTCTTT. The chain recombines TRBV18 with TRBJ1-1; a weak D match, TRBD1 (5 bases). The germline V gene encodes CDR1 KGHSH and CDR2 LQKENI. This CDR3 is built from 15 residues. V was pared by 3 bases and J by 5 bases, with 16 bases between.

The chain has TRBV5-4 and TRBJ2-1; 11 bases fit TRBD2. V dropped 4 bases and J dropped 9; count of bases not matched to a gene: 0. The germline gives CDR1 SGHNT, CDR2 YYREEE (reference sequence). This CDR3 region has 12 residues. The CDR3 coding sequence is TGTGCCAGCAGCGGGACTAGCGGTGAGCAGTTCTTC. Residues: CASSGTSGEQFF.

The rearrangement joins TRBV18 to TRBJ1-2; unclear D gene. The V end lost 2 bases, the J end lost 7 bases, and 8 bases lay between the germline ends. The CDR3 spans 12 residues. Germline V CDR1 and CDR2: KGHSH, LQKENI. CDR3 region: CASSPNAFGYTF. As DNA, the CDR3 is TGTGCCAGCTCACCAAATGCTTTTGGCTACACCTTC.

Worth noting for this clone: This CDR3 is also generated by other DNA sequences in the sample. V and J are TRBV18 and TRBJ2-3, with D possibly matching TRBD1 (6 bases). Trimming took off 1 base at V and 1 base at J, with 9 bases between the two ends. CDR1 and CDR2 from the germline V gene are KGHSH and LQKENI. The CDR3 length is 15 residues. CDR3 coding DNA: TGTGCCAGCTCACCACTGGCAGGGGGCACAGATACGCAGTATTTT. This gives the protein CASSPLAGGTDTQYF. The full variable domain, rest sourced from reference TRBV18 and TRBJ2-3, is NAGVMQNPRHLVRRRGQEARLRCSPMKGHSHVYWYRQLPEEGLKFMVYLQKENIIDESGMPKERFSAEFPKEGPSILRIQQVVRGDSAAYFCASSPLAGGTDTQYFGPGTRLTVL.

The V and J genes are TRBV5-1 and TRBJ2-3, with 12 bases aligning to TRBD2. This CDR3 region has 18 residues. Losses at the gene ends were 4 bases for V and 0 bases for J; bases not matched to a gene: 9. Germline assignment: CDR1 SGHRS and CDR2 YFSETQ. CDR3 bases: TGCGCCAGCAGCCTCGCTACGCTAGCGGGAGGGAGCACAGATACGCAGTATTTT. This encodes CASSLATLAGGSTDTQYF. Full variable domain (rest looked up from reference TRBV5-1 and TRBJ2-3): KAGVTQTPRYLIKTRGQQVTLSCSPISGHRSVSWYQQTPGQGLQFLFEYFSETQRNKGNFPGRFSGRQFSNSRSEMNVSTLELGDSALYLCASSLATLAGGSTDTQYFGPGTRLTVL.

V usage is TRBV28 and J usage is TRBJ1-3; 7 nucleotides match TRBD1. CDR1 and CDR2 (germline): MDHEN, SYDVKM. The CDR3 has 15 residues. Losses at the gene ends were 6 bases for V and 0 bases for J; bases not matched to a gene: 5. In DNA, the CDR3 is TGTGCCAGCAGGGTACAGGGGAGCTCTGGAAACACCATATATTTT. Protein: CASRVQGSSGNTIYF.